The 30 T cell receptor beta chains presented below share a single source sample, sequenced in a study of T-cell memory formation after mild COVID-19. MiXCR was run by TCRdb on the 5' RACE reads, yielding one entry per CDR3 protein. This repertoire shows 150,000 to 200,000 distinct CDR3 sequences, about 15% found once; its top ten account for roughly 15%. The specimen sequenced was PBMCs or a T cell subset sorted from them (not recorded which). The receptor set was obtained from an adult woman who had mild COVID-19 (a few samples of this study predate the infection). Cell type and time point are not known.

This clonotype was counted at least ten times. V is TRBV5-6 and J is TRBJ2-5; D remains ambiguous. CDR1 is SGHDT and CDR2 is YYEEEE in the germline V gene. The CDR3 has 9 residues. Trimming removed 10 bases from V and 3 bases from J, with 4 bases in between. The CDR3 DNA follows: TGTGCCGGCGAAGAGACCCAGTACTTC. Amino acids: CAGEETQYF.

At least ten counts were recorded for this clonotype. The V call is TRBV4-3, the J call TRBJ2-1, with 8 positions matching TRBD2. The V segment lost 4 bases and the J segment 4 bases; nucleotides outside the gene matches: 12. This CDR3 spans 17 amino acids. From germline, CDR1 is LGHNA and CDR2 YSLEER. The CDR3 region is CASSPIWGTSGYNEQFF. The CDR3 DNA sequence: TGCGCCAGCAGCCCTATTTGGGGAACTAGCGGTTACAATGAGCAGTTCTTC.

This clonotype was counted between two and nine times. The V and J genes are TRBV6-6 and TRBJ2-3; 11 bases align to TRBD2. The CDR3 has 15 residues. The V and J ends lost 5 bases and 2 bases, in that order; junction bases with no gene match: 3. Germline CDR1 MNHNY, CDR2 SVGAGI (reference sequence). This CDR3 reads CASSGTSGPTDTQYF. The CDR3 DNA reads TGTGCCAGCAGTGGGACTAGCGGACCCACAGATACGCAGTATTTT.

V is TRBV12-3 or TRBV12-4 and J is TRBJ1-2; D might be TRBD1 (6 bases). CDR3 length: 15 residues. V lost 4 bases to trimming and J lost 4 bases, with 16 bases between them. The DNA for the CDR3 is TGTGCCAGCAGTTCCCCAGGGGAAGGAGTCTATGGCTACACCTTC. Residues: CASSSPGEGVYGYTF.

The chain has TRBV7-8 and TRBJ2-5, with D possibly TRBD1 on 8 matching bases. The V gene's germline CDR1 is SGHVS and CDR2 FQNEAQ. Trimming removed 0 bases at V and 4 bases at J, with 12 bases between. The CDR3 is made up of 15 amino acids. The CDR3 bases are TGTGCCAGCAGCTTAGCACACAGGGGGGGAGAGACCCAGTACTTC. This encodes CASSLAHRGGETQYF.

In this sample, this clonotype turned up a few times. The rearrangement joins TRBV7-2 to TRBJ2-1; TRBD1 matches at 8 bases. The germline CDR1 and CDR2 sequences are SGHTA and FQGNSA. The CDR3 loop spans 14 amino acids. J was trimmed by 9 bases and V by 5 bases; bases with no gene match: 9. The CDR3 nucleotides are TGTGCCAGCAGCCCCCTCGACAGGGGATTTGAGCAGTTCTTC. Its translation: CASSPLDRGFEQFF.

The chain combines TRBV27 with TRBJ2-5; D may be TRBD1 or TRBD2 (6 bases each). This CDR3 is built from 15 residues. V lost 3 bases and J lost 5, with 16 bases in between. CDR1 is MNHEY and CDR2 is SMNVEV in the germline V gene (reference sequence). Here the CDR3 DNA reads TGTGCCAGCAGTTTGATGGGGGGCGCGGGGGAGACCCAGTACTTC. It encodes CASSLMGGAGETQYF.

This CDR3 is CASSQVYFSTGAISYEQYF. For the CDR3, the DNA is TGCGCCAGCAGCCAAGTATACTTCAGCACAGGGGCGATATCCTACGAGCAGTACTTC. J is TRBJ2-7 and V is TRBV4-1, with 7 bases identical to TRBD1. Germline CDR1 MGHRA, CDR2 YSYEKL. This CDR3 is 19 amino acids long. V shed 1 base and J 1 base; nucleotides not matched to a gene: 16.

This clonotype was seen only a few times. The chain has TRBV9 and TRBJ2-3; D is possibly TRBD1 (6 bases). The CDR3 spans 14 residues. The V and J ends lost 4 bases and 2 bases respectively, with 11 bases between them. CDR1 is SGDLS and CDR2 is YYNGEE in the germline V gene. The DNA for the CDR3 is TGTGCCAGCAGCACGAGACAGGCCACAGATACGCAGTATTTT. Its protein product is CASSTRQATDTQYF.

CDR3 loop: CASSPHYNTEAFF. The CDR3 nucleotides are TGTGCCAGCAGCCCTCACTACAACACTGAAGCTTTCTTT. The rearrangement links TRBV14 to TRBJ1-1; no clear D. V lost 4 bases to trimming and J lost 2 bases, with 8 bases between them. This CDR3 comprises 13 residues. In germline, CDR1 is SGHDN, CDR2 FVKESK. Complete variable domain (other parts from reference TRBV14 and TRBJ1-1): EAGVTQFPSHSVIEKGQTVTLRCDPISGHDNLYWYRRVMGKEIKFLLHFVKESKQDESGMPNNRFLAERTGGTYSTLKVQPAELEDSGVYFCASSPHYNTEAFFGQGTRLTVV.

The table lists this clonotype with many counts. The chain couples TRBV7-8 to TRBJ2-3; D remains unclear. This CDR3 region has 16 residues. V lost 3 bases and J lost 2, with 15 bases in between. The germline V gene has CDR1 SGHVS and CDR2 FQNEAQ. In DNA, the CDR3 is TGTGCCAGCAGCTTCGGCGCCCCGGAACTCACAGATACGCAGTATTTT. It is translated as CASSFGAPELTDTQYF.

This chain links TRBV20-1 with TRBJ1-5; 7 bases are a match to TRBD1. J was trimmed by 0 bases and V by 6 bases; bases with no gene match: 20. This CDR3 has 19 residues. Germline CDR1 reads DFQATT; CDR2 reads SNEGSKA (reference sequence). The CDR3 protein is CSAPPSTGRISNSNQPQHF. The CDR3 bases are TGCAGTGCCCCACCCTCGACAGGGCGCATCTCGAATAGCAATCAGCCCCAGCATTTT.

The table lists this clonotype with a few counts. This sequence joins TRBV6-2 or TRBV6-3 and TRBJ2-7; D ambiguous. Trimming removed 0 bases at V and 5 bases at J, with 23 bases between. This CDR3 is built from 18 residues. Germline-derived CDR1 and CDR2 are MNHEY and SVGEGT. Written as DNA, the CDR3 is TGTGCCAGCAGTTACTCGAGTTTTGGACCCCCCGCCACGGACGAGCAGTACTTC. It is translated as CASSYSSFGPPATDEQYF.

In this sample, this clonotype turned up many times. One end of the junction varies from germline; a read error may be responsible. This sequence joins TRBV4-1 and TRBJ2-5; no definite D call. This CDR3 has 12 residues. Germline lookup yields CDR1 MGHRA and CDR2 YSYEKL. CDR3 sequence reads: CASSQDRETQYF. The CDR3 DNA sequence: TGTGCCAGCAGCCAAGATCGGGAGACCCAGTACTTC.

This clonotype was counted once. The rearrangement links TRBV7-2 to TRBJ1-1; a weak D match, TRBD1 (6 bases). The V gene's germline CDR1 is SGHTA and CDR2 FQGNSA. CDR3 length: 13 residues. Trimming removed 1 base from V and 5 bases from J, with 8 bases in between. CDR3 region: CASSLDRATEAFF. CDR3 DNA: TGTGCCAGCAGCTTAGACAGGGCAACTGAAGCTTTCTTT.

The sample holds a few counts of this clonotype. V is TRBV30 and J is TRBJ2-2; weak D call: TRBD2 (6 bases). Trimming cost V 3 bases and J 7 bases, with 15 bases left between them. The CDR3 is 14 amino acids. From germline, CDR1 is GTSNPN and CDR2 SVGIG (reference sequence). CDR3 region: CAWRGGALGGELFF. In DNA, the CDR3 is TGTGCCTGGAGAGGAGGGGCCCTTGGCGGGGAGCTGTTTTTT. Together with reference TRBV30 and TRBJ2-2, the CDR3 gives the full variable domain: SQTIHQWPATLVQPVGSPLSLECTVEGTSNPNLYWYRQAAGRGLQLLFYSVGIGQISSEVPQNLSASRPQDRQFILSSKKLLLSDSGFYLCAWRGGALGGELFFGEGSRLTVL.

In its sample, this clonotype was seen many times. The gene calls are TRBV10-3 and TRBJ2-1; maybe TRBD1 (5 bases). Trimming shortened V by 4 bases and J by 6 bases, and 13 bases separated the two germline ends. There are 14 residues in the CDR3. CDR1 and CDR2 (germline): ENHRY, SYGVKD. CDR3 sequence: CAISAGKNGNEQFF. The DNA of the CDR3 is TGTGCCATCAGTGCAGGGAAGAATGGCAATGAGCAGTTCTTC.

This chain connects TRBV7-6 to TRBJ2-4, with TRBD2 matching over 8 bases. J gave up 8 bases and V 5 bases, and 11 bases lay outside the gene matches. The CDR3 is 15 amino acids. Germline V gene sequence: CDR1 SGHVS, CDR2 FNYEAQ. The CDR3 sequence: CASSQHGRARDIQYF. The CDR3 nucleotides read TGTGCCAGCAGCCAACACGGGAGGGCCAGGGACATTCAGTACTTC. The variable domain in full, with the rest retrieved from reference TRBV7-6 and TRBJ2-4, is GAGVSQSPRYKVTKRGQDVALRCDPISGHVSLYWYRQALGQGPEFLTYFNYEAQQDKSGLPNDRFSAERPEGSISTLTIQRTEQRDSAMYRCASSQHGRARDIQYFGAGTRLSVL.

This clonotype was detected a few times. V gene TRBV20-1 combines with J gene TRBJ2-3; D call uncertain. This CDR3 region has 14 residues. Germline V CDR1 and CDR2: DFQATT, SNEGSKA (reference sequence). With 1 base removed from V and 0 bases from J, the gap between germline ends came to 8 bases. In nucleotides, the CDR3 is TGCAGTGCTAGAGGCAGGTCTAGCACAGATACGCAGTATTTT. As protein: CSARGRSSTDTQYF.

The table lists this clonotype with a few counts. CDR3 sequence reads: CASSQMTGDQPQHF. The CDR3 bases are TGCGCCAGCAGCCAGATGACAGGAGATCAGCCCCAGCATTTT. The V call is TRBV4-1, the J call TRBJ1-5; tentatively, D is TRBD1 (6 bases). Trimming pared 3 bases from V and 5 bases from J, leaving 11 bases between. Germline V CDR1 and CDR2: MGHRA, YSYEKL. This CDR3 spans 14 amino acids.

The chain is built from TRBV7-2 and TRBJ2-5, with 7 positions matching TRBD1. Germline V CDR1 and CDR2: SGHTA, FQGNSA. V lost 0 bases to trimming and J lost 4 bases; unmatched junction nucleotides: 8. The CDR3 totals 16 residues. The CDR3 region is CASSLAGGRTLETQYF. The CDR3, as DNA: TGTGCCAGCAGCTTAGCAGGGGGCCGGACCCTAGAGACCCAGTACTTC.

This clonotype was detected a few times. CDR3 nucleotide sequence: TGTGCCAGTAGTCTCCGGACAGGGGACGAGCAGTACTTC. Translating gives CASSLRTGDEQYF. The rearrangement links TRBV19 to TRBJ2-7; TRBD1 matches at 9 bases. With V trimmed by 5 bases and J by 5 bases, 4 bases remained unmatched. The CDR3 contains 13 residues. The germline gives CDR1 LNHDA, CDR2 SQIVND (reference sequence).

This clonotype occurred a few times. The chain combines TRBV15 with TRBJ2-7; weak D call: TRBD1 (6 bases). Trimming took off 2 bases at V and 6 bases at J, with 20 bases between the two ends. The CDR3 length is 16 residues. Germline CDR1 and CDR2: LNHNV and YYDKDF (reference sequence). This CDR3 reads CATSRSGPGERGEQYF. Written as DNA, the CDR3 is TGTGCCACCAGCAGAAGTGGACCAGGGGAGAGAGGCGAGCAGTACTTC.

The V call is TRBV7-2, the J call TRBJ1-5, with 7 bases aligning to TRBD1. In germline, CDR1 is SGHTA, CDR2 FQGNSA. The CDR3 runs 15 residues. Trimming took 1 base from V and 4 from J; bases not matched to a gene: 4. The CDR3 region is CASSLVAGGNQPQHF. The CDR3 nucleotides read TGTGCCAGCAGCTTAGTCGCAGGGGGGAATCAGCCCCAGCATTTT.

The chain carries TRBV7-9 and TRBJ1-1, with TRBD1 identical over 8 bases. The ends lost 1 base at V and 3 bases at J; junction bases unmatched: 7. Germline CDR1 and CDR2: SEHNR and FQNEAQ (reference sequence). The CDR3 has 16 residues. The CDR3: CASSLDTETGDTEAFF. CDR3 nucleotides: TGTGCCAGCAGCTTAGATACCGAGACAGGGGACACTGAAGCTTTCTTT.

CDR3 loop: CASSSEPVEPPVTDTQYF. CDR3 DNA: TGCGCCAGCAGCTCTGAACCGGTCGAGCCCCCTGTCACAGATACGCAGTATTTT. The J gene is TRBJ2-3, the V gene TRBV5-1; D is unresolved. Trimming took 3 bases from V and 2 from J, leaving 22 bases between them. Germline lookup yields CDR1 SGHRS and CDR2 YFSETQ. This CDR3 has 18 amino acids. Using reference TRBV5-1 and TRBJ2-3 for the parts outside the CDR3, the full variable domain is KAGVTQTPRYLIKTRGQQVTLSCSPISGHRSVSWYQQTPGQGLQFLFEYFSETQRNKGNFPGRFSGRQFSNSRSEMNVSTLELGDSALYLCASSSEPVEPPVTDTQYFGPGTRLTVL.

This chain's CDR3 is CASSLKGTWGNQPQHF. CDR3 nucleotide sequence: TGTGCCAGCAGCTTAAAGGGGACGTGGGGCAATCAGCCCCAGCATTTT. V is TRBV7-3 and J is TRBJ1-5, with D possibly matching TRBD1 (5 bases). V gave up 1 base and J gave up 2 bases, with 12 bases separating them. The germline gives CDR1 SGHTA, CDR2 FQGTGA. This CDR3 has 16 amino acids.

In this sample, this clonotype turned up a few times. V is TRBV4-3 and J is TRBJ2-3; 9 bases map to TRBD1. The CDR3 runs 15 residues. CDR1 is LGHNA and CDR2 is YSLEER in the germline V gene. J was trimmed by 3 bases and V by 2 bases; bases with no gene match: 3. The CDR3 region is CASSQTGTGTDTQYF. CDR3 DNA: TGCGCCAGCAGCCAAACCGGGACAGGGACAGATACGCAGTATTTT.

V usage is TRBV12-3 or TRBV12-4 and J usage is TRBJ1-5; D call uncertain. CDR3 length equals 15 residues. V was cut by 3 bases and J by 2 bases, with 11 bases left in between. CDR3 protein: CASSFGEIGNQPQHF. CDR3 DNA sequence: TGTGCCAGCAGTTTCGGGGAGATTGGCAATCAGCCCCAGCATTTT.

Only a few counts were recorded for this clonotype. The V and J genes are TRBV27 and TRBJ2-7; a weak D match, TRBD1 (6 bases). From germline, CDR1 is MNHEY and CDR2 SMNVEV (reference sequence). The length of the CDR3 is 14 residues. The V and J ends lost 4 bases and 6 bases respectively, with 16 bases between them. The CDR3 DNA sequence: TGTGCCAGCAGTTCCGGGACATGGGCGGGCGAGCAGTACTTC. It yields the protein CASSSGTWAGEQYF.